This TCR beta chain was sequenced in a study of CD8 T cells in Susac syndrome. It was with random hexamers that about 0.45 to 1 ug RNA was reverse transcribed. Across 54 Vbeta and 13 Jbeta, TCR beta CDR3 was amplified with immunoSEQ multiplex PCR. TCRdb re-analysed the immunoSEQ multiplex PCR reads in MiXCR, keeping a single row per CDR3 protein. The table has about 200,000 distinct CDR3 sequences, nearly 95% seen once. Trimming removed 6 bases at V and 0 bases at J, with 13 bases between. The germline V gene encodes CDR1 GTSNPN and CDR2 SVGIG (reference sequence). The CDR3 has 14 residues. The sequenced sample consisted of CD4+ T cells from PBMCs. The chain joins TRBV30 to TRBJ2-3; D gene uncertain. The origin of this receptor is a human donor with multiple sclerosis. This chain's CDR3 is CACLMGYSTDTQYF. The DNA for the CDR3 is TGTGCCTGCCTTATGGGGTATAGCACAGATACGCAGTATTTT.